This is a list of T cell receptor beta chains from one sample in a study of CD8+ T cells in alopecia areata. Some clones are missing from TCRdb's copy, which holds only in-frame ones; the method was immunoSEQ multiplex PCR. The data show 65,000 to 90,000 clones, roughly half seen once. Sequencing was carried out using NKG2D-high CD8+ T cells sorted from blood. The receptors originated from a human donor with alopecia areata. CDR3s include the opening cysteine and the closing phenylalanine or tryptophan. The order of the fields is clone size, V gene, D gene, CDR3 length, J gene, CDR3 DNA, CDR3 protein. The D gene is left open where the match is weak. Expanded clones get a size class; other rows say once, few or many, or leave the size out.

.	TRBV27	.	13	TRBJ2-5	TGTGCCACCGGGACGGTAGCGCAAGAGACCCAGTACTTC	CATGTVAQETQYF
few	TRBV4-1	.	13	TRBJ1-1	TGCGCCAGCAGCCACCTTGGGGACACTGAAGCTTTCTTT	CASSHLGDTEAFF
.	TRBV29-1	.	17	TRBJ2-1	TGCAGCGTCGAAACCCGAGGGTACGGTAGCTCCTACAATGAGCAGTTCTTC	CSVETRGYGSSYNEQFF
.	TRBV10-3	.	15	TRBJ1-2	TGTGCCATCAGTGAAACAGAACCAACTAACTATGGCTACACCTTC	CAISETEPTNYGYTF
.	TRBV4-1	TRBD2	15	TRBJ2-7	TGCGCCAGCAGCCAAGGATCGCGGGGGATGGAAGAGCAGTACTTC	CASSQGSRGMEEQYF
.	TRBV4-3	.	13	TRBJ2-7	TGCGCCAGCAGCCAAGGAGACGGCTACGAGCAGTACTTC	CASSQGDGYEQYF
.	TRBV6-6	.	14	TRBJ1-1	TGTGCCAGCAGTCCCGGGACGGCGAACACTGAAGCTTTCTTT	CASSPGTANTEAFF
few	TRBV28	.	13	TRBJ2-7	TGTGCCAGCAGTTTTGGCAGGGGTATCGAGCAGTACTTC	CASSFGRGIEQYF
.	TRBV7-8	.	14	TRBJ2-7	TGTGCCAGCAGCCCCCTGGGGAGGTCTGGAGAGCAGTACTTC	CASSPLGRSGEQYF
few	TRBV13	.	15	TRBJ2-3	TGTGCCAGCAGCGTGGACAGCTTAAGCACAGATACGCAGTATTTT	CASSVDSLSTDTQYF
few	TRBV29-1	.	14	TRBJ2-7	TGCAGCGTTGAGGTGGGAGCGGATCTCTACGAGCAGTACTTC	CSVEVGADLYEQYF
.	TRBV2	TRBD1	16	TRBJ1-1	TGTGCCAGCAGTGACGGGGACAGGCCGAGGAACACTGAAGCTTTCTTT	CASSDGDRPRNTEAFF
few	TRBV13	TRBD2	12	TRBJ2-7	TGTGCCAGCGGGAGGGCTGGCTACGAGCAGTACTTC	CASGRAGYEQYF
.	TRBV5-1	.	13	TRBJ2-7	TGCGCCAGCAGCTGGAGCAACCCCTACGAGCAGTACTTC	CASSWSNPYEQYF
.	TRBV25-1	.	11	TRBJ1-1	TGTGCCAGCCGACTCGGGACTGAAGCTTTCTTT	CASRLGTEAFF
.	TRBV5-1	.	15	TRBJ2-2	TGCGCCAGCAAAGCGGAGACAGCGAACACCGGGGAGCTGTTTTTT	CASKAETANTGELFF
.	TRBV21-1	.	13	TRBJ1-1	TGTGCCAGCAGCAGACAGGGGGACACTGAAGCTTTCTTT	CASSRQGDTEAFF
.	TRBV6-5	.	12	TRBJ2-7	TGTGCCGCCATCGACGGAGGCTACGAGCAGTACTTC	CAAIDGGYEQYF
.	TRBV13	.	14	TRBJ1-5	TGTGCCAGCAGCTTAGGGACAGGAGATCAGCCCCAGCATTTT	CASSLGTGDQPQHF
.	TRBV5-1	.	15	TRBJ2-4	TGCGCCAGCAGCTCAAACAGGGATGGAGGCGGCATTCAGTACTTC	CASSSNRDGGGIQYF
.	TRBV9	.	15	TRBJ2-3	TGTGCCAGCAGCGCCGGGACTTCTAGCACAGATACGCAGTATTTT	CASSAGTSSTDTQYF
.	TRBV9	.	16	TRBJ2-1	TGTGCCAGCAGCGAATCGGGACTCCCCATTATGGATGAGCAGTTCTTC	CASSESGLPIMDEQFF
.	TRBV29-1	TRBD2	15	TRBJ2-2	TGCAGCGTTGAAAAGGCGGGGGGGCCGACCGGGGAGCTGTTTTTT	CSVEKAGGPTGELFF
.	TRBV9	TRBD2	15	TRBJ2-3	TGTGCCAGCAGCGCTAGCGGGGGGGCAGGAGATACGCAGTATTTT	CASSASGGAGDTQYF
.	TRBV4-3	.	16	TRBJ2-2	TGCGCCAGCAGCCAAGAATTGGGCCTCAATAACGGGGAGCTGTTTTTT	CASSQELGLNNGELFF
few	TRBV4-2	TRBD1	16	TRBJ2-3	TGTGCCAGCAGCCAAGAGATAGGACAGGCAACAGATACGCAGTATTTT	CASSQEIGQATDTQYF
few	TRBV27	.	15	TRBJ2-1	TGTGCCAGCAGTTTATGGGGGGCCGGTTATAATGAGCAGTTCTTC	CASSLWGAGYNEQFF
.	TRBV29-1	.	12	TRBJ1-2	TGCAGCGTTGACGGGGGTTCCTATGGCTACACCTTC	CSVDGGSYGYTF
.	TRBV6-6	.	11	TRBJ2-2	TGTGCCAGCAGGAACACCGGGGAGCTGTTTTTT	CASRNTGELFF
.	TRBV23-1	TRBD2	21	TRBJ2-2	TGCGCCAGCAGTCTAGGACTAGCGGGGGCATCTCGAAACTCACCGGCCGGGGAGCTGTTTTTT	CASSLGLAGASRNSPAGELFF
.	TRBV7-9	.	13	TRBJ1-1	TGTGCCAGCAGATACCCGGGGAACACTGAAGCTTTCTTT	CASRYPGNTEAFF
.	TRBV18	.	14	TRBJ1-2	TGTGCCAGCTCCGCGGGAGTGGAAGCTTATGGCTACACCTTC	CASSAGVEAYGYTF
.	TRBV6-5	.	14	TRBJ2-3	TGTGCCAGCAGTTACGGGGGCCTCACAGATACGCAGTATTTT	CASSYGGLTDTQYF
.	TRBV7-2	.	15	TRBJ2-3	TGTGCCAGCACCGGAGGGGGAGGGGGCACAGATACGCAGTATTTT	CASTGGGGGTDTQYF
.	TRBV29-1	.	19	TRBJ2-3	TGCATCCTCCTGAGGGGGGGTGCAGCTGCGTGGGCTTCAGCAGATACGCAGTATTTT	CILLRGGAAAWASADTQYF
once	TRBV27	.	17	TRBJ2-3	TGTGCCAGCAGTTTATCTCTGGACGGCCGGCAGACAGATACGCAGTATTTT	CASSLSLDGRQTDTQYF
few	TRBV27	TRBD1	11	TRBJ1-1	TGTGCCAGCAGCTATCAGGGGGCGGCTTTCTTT	CASSYQGAAFF
few	TRBV18	.	12	TRBJ2-7	TGTGCCAGCTCACCAACCAGAGACGAGCAGTACTTC	CASSPTRDEQYF
.	TRBV28	.	13	TRBJ2-7	TGTGCCAGCAGGTACAGGAGCTCCTACGAGCAGTACTTC	CASRYRSSYEQYF
few	TRBV7-9	TRBD1	14	TRBJ2-5	TGTGCCAGCAGCTCCTTCGACAGGGATGAGACCCAGTACTTC	CASSSFDRDETQYF
.	TRBV27	TRBD2	17	TRBJ2-1	TGTGCCAGCAGTTTAACTAGCGGGAGTGAGTCCTACAATGAGCAGTTCTTC	CASSLTSGSESYNEQFF
.	TRBV5-1	.	13	TRBJ2-7	TGCGCCAGCAGCTTCGTGCCCGACGGCGAGCAGTACTTC	CASSFVPDGEQYF
.	TRBV7-9	.	15	TRBJ2-3	TGTGCCAGCAGCTTATGGGTTACGTCGGGAACAGGGAAGTATTTT	CASSLWVTSGTGKYF
once	TRBV13	.	13	TRBJ1-2	TGTGCCAGCAGCTCACCGGGTTCGAATGGCTACACCTTC	CASSSPGSNGYTF
.	TRBV6-5	.	13	TRBJ2-7	TGTGCCAGCAGTTTACTCCCCCAGTACGAGCAGTACTTC	CASSLLPQYEQYF
.	TRBV7-9	TRBD2	16	TRBJ2-7	TGTGCCAGCAGCTTAGATACGGGGGGATCTCTGTACGAGCAGTACTTC	CASSLDTGGSLYEQYF
.	TRBV7-6	TRBD1	15	TRBJ2-1	TGTGCCAGCAGCTCGGGACAGGGGGCGCGAAATGAGCAGTTCTTC	CASSSGQGARNEQFF
.	TRBV6-6	.	12	TRBJ2-7	TGTGCCAGCAGTTACAGTCACCGGGAGCAGTACTTC	CASSYSHREQYF
.	TRBV7-9	TRBD1	14	TRBJ1-2	TGTGCCAGCAGCGTCGACAGGGGCGTTTATGGCTACACCTTC	CASSVDRGVYGYTF
few	TRBV14	.	14	TRBJ2-5	TGTGCCAGCAGCCAGGACCTGTACCAAGAGACCCAGTACTTC	CASSQDLYQETQYF
few	TRBV28	TRBD2	14	TRBJ2-5	TGTGCCAGTGGAAGTAGCGGGAGCCGGGAGACCCAGTACTTC	CASGSSGSRETQYF
few	TRBV7-9	.	12	TRBJ2-5	TGTGCCAGCAGCTATAGCGGAGAGACCCAGTACTTC	CASSYSGETQYF
few	TRBV29-1	.	12	TRBJ1-2	TGCAGTGCGGAGGGGGAGAACTATGGCTACACCTTC	CSAEGENYGYTF
.	TRBV28	.	10	TRBJ1-1	TGTGCCAGCAGAAGGGGGAGAGCTTTCTTT	CASRRGRAFF
.	TRBV7-9	.	14	TRBJ2-1	TGTGCCAGCAGCTTTCGAGGGGGAAACAATGAGCAGTTCTTC	CASSFRGGNNEQFF
.	TRBV27	.	14	TRBJ2-7	TGTGCCAGCAGTCTACAGGGATGGGCTTACGAGCAGTACTTC	CASSLQGWAYEQYF
.	TRBV5-6	TRBD1	15	TRBJ1-1	TGTGCCAGCAGCCCTCAGGGACAGGGGTCGTTTGAAGCTTTCTTT	CASSPQGQGSFEAFF
.	TRBV5-4	TRBD2	15	TRBJ2-5	TGTGCCAGCAGCTTAGCCCCTAGCGGACAAGAGACCCAGTACTTC	CASSLAPSGQETQYF
.	TRBV9	TRBD2	16	TRBJ2-7	TGTGCCAGCAGCGTTTCCGGGGGGGCCTTGAGTTACGAGCAGTACTTC	CASSVSGGALSYEQYF
few	TRBV5-6	.	13	TRBJ1-1	TGTGCCAGCAGCGTCGGGACCCTCGGAGGAGCTTTCTTT	CASSVGTLGGAFF